This TCR beta chain comes out of a study of blood T cell repertoires in COVID-19. Study overall: Researchers got acute and convalescent COVID-19 samples from the United States, Italy and Spain.

Clones were sequenced by immunoSEQ multiplex PCR, and TCRdb holds only the in-frame ones, with some missing. The table has 130,000 to 150,000 clones, roughly 84% seen once. The CDR3 runs to 13 residues. Germline lookup yields CDR1 SQVTM and CDR2 ANQGSEA. Cohorts were determined from participant-reported clinical history. Exposed enrollees encountered a COVID-19 case at some point within 2 weeks before study entry. Sequencing input: PBMCs or T cells enriched from blood (not recorded which). The chain combines TRBV29-1 with TRBJ1-4, with a tentative D call TRBD1 (5 bases). The sequence derives from a woman aged 45-60 years who had been exposed to COVID-19. Here the CDR3 DNA reads TGCAGTGCAAGGGAGGGGACTAATGAAAAACTGTTTTTT. Translation: CSAREGTNEKLFF.